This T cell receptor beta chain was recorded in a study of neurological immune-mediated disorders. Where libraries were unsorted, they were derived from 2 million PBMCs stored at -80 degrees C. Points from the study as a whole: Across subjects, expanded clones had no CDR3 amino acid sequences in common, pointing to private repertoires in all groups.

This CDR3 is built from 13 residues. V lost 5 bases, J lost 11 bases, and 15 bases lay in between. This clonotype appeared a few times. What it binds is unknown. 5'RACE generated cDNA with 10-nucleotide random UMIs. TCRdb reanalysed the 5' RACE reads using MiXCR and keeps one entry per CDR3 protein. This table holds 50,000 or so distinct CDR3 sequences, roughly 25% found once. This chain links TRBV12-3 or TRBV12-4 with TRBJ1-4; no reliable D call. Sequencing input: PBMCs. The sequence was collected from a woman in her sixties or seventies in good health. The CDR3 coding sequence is TGTGCCAGCAGTCCTACGACTACCGGGAAACTGTTTTTT. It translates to CASSPTTTGKLFF.